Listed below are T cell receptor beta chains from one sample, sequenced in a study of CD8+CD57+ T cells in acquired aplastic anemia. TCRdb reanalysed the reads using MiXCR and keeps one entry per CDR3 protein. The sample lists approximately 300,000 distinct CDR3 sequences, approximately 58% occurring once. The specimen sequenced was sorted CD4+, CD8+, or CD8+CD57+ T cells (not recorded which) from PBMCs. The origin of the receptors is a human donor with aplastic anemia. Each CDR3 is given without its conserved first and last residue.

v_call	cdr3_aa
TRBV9	ASSVGGGLAGGQETQY
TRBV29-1	SVASGRYEQY
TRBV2	ATHIEGRGPF
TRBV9	ASSRAAGELF
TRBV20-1	SARDTGGGGNEQF
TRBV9	ASSVGSEGASGYT
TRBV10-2	ASSERGLGEKLF
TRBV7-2	ASSLVDRDRANSPLH
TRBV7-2	ASSLSRASGANVLT
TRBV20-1	SAREARVSSYNEQF